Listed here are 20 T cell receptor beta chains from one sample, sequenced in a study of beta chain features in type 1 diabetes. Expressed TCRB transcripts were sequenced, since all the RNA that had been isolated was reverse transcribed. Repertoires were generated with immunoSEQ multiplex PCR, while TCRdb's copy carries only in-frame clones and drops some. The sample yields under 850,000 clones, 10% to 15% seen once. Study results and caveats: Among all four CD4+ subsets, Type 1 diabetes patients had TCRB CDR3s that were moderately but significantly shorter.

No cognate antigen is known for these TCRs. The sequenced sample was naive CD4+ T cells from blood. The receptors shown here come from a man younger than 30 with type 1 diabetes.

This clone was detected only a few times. The CDR3 coding sequence is TGTGCCAGCAGCCTCACGGTGAGCACTGAAGCTTTCTTT. The encoded protein is CASSLTVSTEAFF. The rearrangement joins TRBV5-4 to TRBJ1-1, with D uncertain. The CDR3 totals 13 residues. The germline V gene encodes CDR1 SGHNT and CDR2 YYREEE (reference sequence). With 4 bases removed from V and 4 bases from J, the gap between germline ends came to 11 bases.

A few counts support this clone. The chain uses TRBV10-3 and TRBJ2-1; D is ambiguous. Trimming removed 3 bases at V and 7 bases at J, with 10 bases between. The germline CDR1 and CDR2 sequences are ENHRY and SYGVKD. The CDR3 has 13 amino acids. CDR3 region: CAISEPARNEQFF. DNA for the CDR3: TGTGCCATCAGTGAACCCGCTAGGAATGAGCAGTTCTTC.

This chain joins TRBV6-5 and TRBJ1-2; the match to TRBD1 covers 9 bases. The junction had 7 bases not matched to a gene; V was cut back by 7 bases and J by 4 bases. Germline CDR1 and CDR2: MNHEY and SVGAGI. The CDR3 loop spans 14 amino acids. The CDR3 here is CASKTGQGTYGYTF. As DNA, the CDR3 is TGTGCCAGCAAAACAGGACAGGGGACCTATGGCTACACCTTC.

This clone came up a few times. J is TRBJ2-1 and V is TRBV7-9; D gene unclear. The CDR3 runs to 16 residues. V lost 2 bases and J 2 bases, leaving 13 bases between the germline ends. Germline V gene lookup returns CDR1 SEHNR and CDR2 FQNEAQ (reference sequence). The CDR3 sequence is CASSLLLFPTYNEQFF. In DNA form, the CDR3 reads TGTGCCAGCAGCTTATTGTTGTTCCCAACCTACAATGAGCAGTTCTTC.

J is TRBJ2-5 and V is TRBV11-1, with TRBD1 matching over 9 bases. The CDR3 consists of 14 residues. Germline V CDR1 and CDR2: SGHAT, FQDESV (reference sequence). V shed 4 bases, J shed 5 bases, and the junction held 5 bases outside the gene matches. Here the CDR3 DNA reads TGTGCCAGCAGCTGGACAGGGGCGGGGGAGACCCAGTACTTC. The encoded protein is CASSWTGAGETQYF.

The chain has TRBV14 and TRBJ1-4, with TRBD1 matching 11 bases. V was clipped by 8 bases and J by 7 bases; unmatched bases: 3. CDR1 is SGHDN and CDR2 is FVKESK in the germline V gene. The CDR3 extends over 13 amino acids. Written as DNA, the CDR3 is TGTGCCAGCTCCGGGACAGGGGGTGAAAAACTGTTTTTT. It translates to CASSGTGGEKLFF.

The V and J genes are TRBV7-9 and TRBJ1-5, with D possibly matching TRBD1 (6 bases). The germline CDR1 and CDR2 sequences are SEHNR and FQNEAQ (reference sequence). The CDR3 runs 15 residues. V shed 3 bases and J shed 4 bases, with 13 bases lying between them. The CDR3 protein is CASSLGTGPNQPQHF. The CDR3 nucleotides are TGTGCCAGCAGCTTGGGTACAGGGCCTAATCAGCCCCAGCATTTT.

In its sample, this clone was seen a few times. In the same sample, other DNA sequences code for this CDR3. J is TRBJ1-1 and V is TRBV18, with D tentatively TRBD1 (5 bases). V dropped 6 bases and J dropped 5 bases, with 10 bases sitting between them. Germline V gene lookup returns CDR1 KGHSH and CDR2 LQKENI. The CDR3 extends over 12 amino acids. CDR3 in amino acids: CASSPEGTEAFF. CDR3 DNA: TGTGCCAGCTCCCCCGAGGGGACTGAAGCTTTCTTT.

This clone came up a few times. This CDR3 reads CASSLGQGSRTDTQYF. For the CDR3, the DNA is TGTGCCAGCAGCTTAGGTCAGGGGTCCCGCACAGATACGCAGTATTTT. The chain joins TRBV11-2 to TRBJ2-3; D may be TRBD1 (6 bases). The CDR3 length is 16 residues. Per the germline V gene, CDR1 is SGHAT and CDR2 is FQNNGV. Between the trimmed V and J ends, which lost 1 base and 1 base, there was a span of 12 bases.

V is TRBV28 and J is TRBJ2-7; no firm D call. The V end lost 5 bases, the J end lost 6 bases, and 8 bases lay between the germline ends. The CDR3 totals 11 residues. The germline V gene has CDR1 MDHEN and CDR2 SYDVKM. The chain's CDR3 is CASSPRAEQYF. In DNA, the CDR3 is TGTGCCAGCAGTCCCCGGGCCGAGCAGTACTTC.

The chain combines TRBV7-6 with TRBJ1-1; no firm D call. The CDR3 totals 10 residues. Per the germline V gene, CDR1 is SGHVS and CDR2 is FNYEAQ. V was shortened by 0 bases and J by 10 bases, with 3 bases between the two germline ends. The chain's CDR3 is CASSLAGAFF. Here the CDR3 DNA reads TGTGCCAGCAGCTTAGCGGGAGCTTTCTTT.

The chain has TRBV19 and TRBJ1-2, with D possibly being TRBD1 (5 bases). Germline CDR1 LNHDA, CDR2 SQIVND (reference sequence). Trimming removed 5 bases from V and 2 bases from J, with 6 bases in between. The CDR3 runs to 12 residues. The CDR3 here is CASSRQNYGYTF. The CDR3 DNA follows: TGTGCCAGTAGTCGACAGAACTATGGCTACACCTTC. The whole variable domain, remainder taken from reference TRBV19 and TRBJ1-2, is DGGITQSPKYLFRKEGQNVTLSCEQNLNHDAMYWYRQDPGQGLRLIYYSQIVNDFQKGDIAEGYSVSREKKESFPLTVTSAQKNPTAFYLCASSRQNYGYTFGSGTRLTVV.

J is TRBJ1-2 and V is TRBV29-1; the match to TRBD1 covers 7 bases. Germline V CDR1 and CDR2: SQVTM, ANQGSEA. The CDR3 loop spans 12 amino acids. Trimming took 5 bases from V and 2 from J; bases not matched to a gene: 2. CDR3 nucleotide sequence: TGCAGCGTTCTCAGGGGGAACTATGGCTACACCTTC. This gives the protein CSVLRGNYGYTF. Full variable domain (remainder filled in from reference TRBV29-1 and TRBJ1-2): SAVISQKPSRDICQRGTSLTIQCQVDSQVTMMFWYRQQPGQSLTLIATANQGSEATYESGFVIDKFPISRPNLTFSTLTVSNMSPEDSSIYLCSVLRGNYGYTFGSGTRLTVV.

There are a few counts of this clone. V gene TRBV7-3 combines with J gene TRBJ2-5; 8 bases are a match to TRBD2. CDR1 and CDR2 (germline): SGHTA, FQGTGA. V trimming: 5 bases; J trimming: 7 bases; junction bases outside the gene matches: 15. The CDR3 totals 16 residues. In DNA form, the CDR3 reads TGTGCCAGCAGCCCCGGTGAGCGGGGGTCCCTTGGGACCCAGTACTTC. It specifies CASSPGERGSLGTQYF. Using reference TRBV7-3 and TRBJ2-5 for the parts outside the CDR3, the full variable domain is GAGVSQTPSNKVTEKGKYVELRCDPISGHTALYWYRQSLGQGPEFLIYFQGTGAADDSGLPNDRFFAVRPEGSVSTLKIQRTERGDSAVYLCASSPGERGSLGTQYFGPGTRLLVL.

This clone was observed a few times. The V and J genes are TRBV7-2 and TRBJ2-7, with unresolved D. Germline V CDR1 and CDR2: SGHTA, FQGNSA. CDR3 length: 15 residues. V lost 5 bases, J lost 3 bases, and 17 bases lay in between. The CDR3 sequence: CASSPDSASYYEQYF. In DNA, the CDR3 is TGTGCCAGCAGCCCAGACTCGGCAAGCTACTACGAGCAGTACTTC.

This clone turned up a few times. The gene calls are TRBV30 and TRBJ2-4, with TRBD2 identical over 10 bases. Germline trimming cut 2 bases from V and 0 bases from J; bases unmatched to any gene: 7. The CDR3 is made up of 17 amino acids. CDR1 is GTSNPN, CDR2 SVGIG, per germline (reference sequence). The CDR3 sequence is CAWSLAGGFLAKNIQYF. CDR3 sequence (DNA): TGTGCCTGGAGTTTAGCGGGGGGCTTCCTAGCCAAAAACATTCAGTACTTC.

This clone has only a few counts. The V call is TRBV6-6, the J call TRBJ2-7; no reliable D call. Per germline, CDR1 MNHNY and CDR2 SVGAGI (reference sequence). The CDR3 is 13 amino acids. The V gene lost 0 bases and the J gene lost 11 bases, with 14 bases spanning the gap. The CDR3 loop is CASSYSPQHDEYF. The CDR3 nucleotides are TGTGCCAGCAGTTACTCACCCCAACATGATGAGTACTTC.

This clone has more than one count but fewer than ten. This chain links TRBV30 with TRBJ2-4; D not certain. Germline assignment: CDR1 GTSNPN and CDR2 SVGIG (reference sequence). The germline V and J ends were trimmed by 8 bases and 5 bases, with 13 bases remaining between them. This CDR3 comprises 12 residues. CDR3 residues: CAGKRSQNIQYF. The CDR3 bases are TGTGCCGGGAAGAGAAGCCAAAACATTCAGTACTTC.

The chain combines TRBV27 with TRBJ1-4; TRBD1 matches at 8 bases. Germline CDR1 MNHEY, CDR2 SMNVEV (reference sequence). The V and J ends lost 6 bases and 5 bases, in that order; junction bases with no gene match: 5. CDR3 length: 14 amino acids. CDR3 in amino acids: CASRRTGSNEKLFF. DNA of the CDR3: TGTGCCAGCAGGCGGACAGGGTCAAATGAAAAACTGTTTTTT.

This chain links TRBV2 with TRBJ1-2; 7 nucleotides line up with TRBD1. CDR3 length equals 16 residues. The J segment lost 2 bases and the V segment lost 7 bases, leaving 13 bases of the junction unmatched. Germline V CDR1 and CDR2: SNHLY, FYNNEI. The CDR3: CASNPDRATSNYGYTF. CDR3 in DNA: TGTGCCAGCAACCCCGACAGGGCTACATCAAACTATGGCTACACCTTC.